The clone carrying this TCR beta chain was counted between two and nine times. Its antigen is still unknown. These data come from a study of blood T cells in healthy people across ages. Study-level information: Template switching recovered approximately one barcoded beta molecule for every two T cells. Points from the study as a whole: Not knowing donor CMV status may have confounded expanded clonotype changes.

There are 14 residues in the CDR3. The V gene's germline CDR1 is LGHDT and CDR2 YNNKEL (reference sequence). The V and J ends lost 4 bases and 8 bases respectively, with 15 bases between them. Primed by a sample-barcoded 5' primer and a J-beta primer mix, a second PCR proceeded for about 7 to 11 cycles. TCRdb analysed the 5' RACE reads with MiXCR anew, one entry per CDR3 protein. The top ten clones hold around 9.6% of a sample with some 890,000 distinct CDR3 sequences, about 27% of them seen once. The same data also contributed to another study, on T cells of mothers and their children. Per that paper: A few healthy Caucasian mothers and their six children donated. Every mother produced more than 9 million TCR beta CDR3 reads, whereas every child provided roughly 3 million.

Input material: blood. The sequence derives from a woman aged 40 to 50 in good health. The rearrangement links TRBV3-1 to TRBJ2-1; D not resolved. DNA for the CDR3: TGTGCCAGCAGCCCATGGGCCACTGGGGATGAGCAGTTCTTC. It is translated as CASSPWATGDEQFF.